Shown below are 28 T cell receptor beta chains from a single sample sequenced in a study of blood T cell repertoires in COVID-19. Clones were sequenced by immunoSEQ multiplex PCR, and TCRdb holds only the in-frame ones, with some missing. The top ten clones hold approximately 0.93% of a sample with almost 350,000 clones, around nine tenths of them seen once. The sequenced sample was PBMCs or T cells enriched from blood (not recorded which). These receptors came from a woman aged 25-40 years who had been exposed to COVID-19.

The gene calls are TRBV30 and TRBJ1-1; D is unresolved. Trimming took off 8 bases at V and 0 bases at J, with 10 bases between the two ends. This CDR3 contains 12 residues. Germline V CDR1 and CDR2: GTSNPN, SVGIG (reference sequence). The DNA of the CDR3 is TGTGCCCCTCCGGGTATGAACACTGAAGCTTTCTTT. Translated: CAPPGMNTEAFF.

This clone was found once. The J gene is TRBJ1-6, the V gene TRBV30; D call uncertain. The V end lost 0 bases, the J end lost 8 bases, and 8 bases lay between the germline ends. The CDR3 is 13 residues long. Per the germline V gene, CDR1 is GTSNPN and CDR2 is SVGIG (reference sequence). Here the CDR3 DNA reads TGTGCCTGGAGTGTATTTGAGGATTCACCCCTCCACTTT. This translates into CAWSVFEDSPLHF.

The chain recombines TRBV10-2 with TRBJ2-1; 9 positions match TRBD1. The junction had 11 bases not matched to a gene; V was cut back by 2 bases and J by 6 bases. This CDR3 is 17 amino acids long. Germline lookup yields CDR1 WSHSY and CDR2 SAAADI. CDR3 region: CASSETHSGQGINEQFF. DNA for the CDR3: TGCGCCAGCAGTGAGACACACTCGGGACAGGGTATCAATGAGCAGTTCTTC.

The V gene is TRBV19, the J gene TRBJ1-5; 8 nucleotides match TRBD1. CDR3 length equals 15 residues. Trimming took 5 bases from V and 2 from J; bases not matched to a gene: 5. Germline V gene lookup returns CDR1 LNHDA and CDR2 SQIVND (reference sequence). The CDR3 is CASSWQGAGNQPQHF. In DNA form, the CDR3 reads TGTGCCAGTAGTTGGCAGGGGGCCGGCAATCAGCCCCAGCATTTT.

The V and J genes are TRBV19 and TRBJ2-7; 10 bases are shared with TRBD1. Looked up from germline, CDR1 is LNHDA and CDR2 is SQIVND (reference sequence). Trimming cost V 9 bases and J 9 bases; bases outside gene matches: 8. The CDR3 is 12 residues long. The CDR3 protein is CASGDRGMGQYF. As DNA, the CDR3 is TGTGCCAGCGGGGACAGGGGCATGGGGCAGTACTTC.

The chain has TRBV6-5 and TRBJ2-7, with 7 bases aligning to TRBD1. V shed 4 bases and J 0 bases; nucleotides not matched to a gene: 6. In germline, CDR1 is MNHEY, CDR2 SVGAGI. This CDR3 has 15 residues. The CDR3: CASSLNGDSSYEQYF. The DNA of the CDR3 is TGTGCCAGCAGTTTGAACGGGGACAGCTCCTACGAGCAGTACTTC.

The chain recombines TRBV24-1 with TRBJ1-2, with TRBD1 matching over 9 bases. CDR3 length equals 13 residues. V shed 4 bases and J 7 bases; nucleotides not matched to a gene: 3. The germline CDR1 and CDR2 sequences are KGHDR and SFDVKD. The CDR3 bases are TGTGCCACCAGTGAATGGACAGGGGCTGGCTACACCTTC. Protein sequence: CATSEWTGAGYTF.

V usage is TRBV11-2 and J usage is TRBJ1-2, with 9 bases matching TRBD1. Germline CDR1 and CDR2: SGHAT and FQNNGV. V lost 4 bases, J lost 6 bases, and 3 bases stayed unmatched. The CDR3 consists of 13 residues. The CDR3 DNA follows: TGTGCCAGCAGCTCCGGGACAGGGCATGGCTACACCTTC. It translates to CASSSGTGHGYTF.

The chain uses TRBV12-2 and TRBJ2-7; the D call of TRBD2 is as the table states it, not checked on the DNA. TRBV12-2 is marked as a pseudogene. CDR3 size: 17 residues. This CDR3 reads CASRLDYPEDLPYEQYF. The CDR3 DNA follows: TGTGCAAGTCGCTTAGACTACCCCGAGGATCTCCCCTACGAGCAGTACTTC.

The genes are TRBV2 and TRBJ1-5; 8 bases align to TRBD1. Germline V gene data show CDR1 as SNHLY and CDR2 as FYNNEI. This CDR3 is built from 14 residues. V shed 7 bases, J shed 2 bases, and the junction held 4 bases outside the gene matches. The CDR3 DNA is TGTGCCAGCAACCCGACAGGGGGCAATCAGCCCCAGCATTTT. This codes for CASNPTGGNQPQHF.

The chain is built from TRBV6-1 and TRBJ1-4; perhaps TRBD1 as D (5 bases). V gave up 0 bases and J gave up 5 bases, with 13 bases separating them. This CDR3 has 16 amino acids. Germline loops: CDR1 MNHNS, CDR2 SASEGT. CDR3 sequence (DNA): TGTGCCAGCAGTGAAGCCGGAGGGGCCATAAATGAAAAACTGTTTTTT. Translation: CASSEAGGAINEKLFF.

The J gene is TRBJ2-7, the V gene TRBV5-1, with 14 positions matching TRBD2. J gave up 3 bases and V 4 bases, and 6 bases lay outside the gene matches. Germline V lookup: CDR1 SGHRS, CDR2 YFSETQ. CDR3 length equals 16 residues. CDR3 amino acids: CASSTGTSGGLYEQYF. The CDR3 DNA reads as TGCGCCAGCAGCACCGGGACTAGCGGGGGTCTCTACGAGCAGTACTTC.

In DNA form, the CDR3 reads TGCAGCGTTGAAGCACATGGCAGGGGTCGCGAGCAGTACTTC. This sequence encodes CSVEAHGRGREQYF. The chain joins TRBV29-1 to TRBJ2-7; TRBD1 is a possible D gene (6 bases). The CDR3 loop spans 14 amino acids. The V gene's germline CDR1 is SQVTM and CDR2 ANQGSEA. Trimming left V 1 base short and J 6 bases short, with 16 bases between.

The CDR3 DNA follows: TGTGCCAGCTCACCAGACAGGAATCAGCCCCAGCATTTT. Its translation: CASSPDRNQPQHF. This chain uses TRBV18 with TRBJ1-5; D perhaps matches TRBD1 (6 bases). CDR1 and CDR2 (germline): KGHSH, LQKENI. Deletions cut 2 bases from V and 4 bases from J, with 6 bases between. This CDR3 contains 13 residues.

This rearrangement joins TRBV28 to TRBJ1-2; D is uncertain. Germline CDR1 is MDHEN and CDR2 is SYDVKM. The CDR3 spans 13 residues. V lost 2 bases to trimming and J lost 6 bases, with 10 bases between them. The CDR3 loop reads CASSLNPFDGYTF. CDR3 nucleotides: TGTGCCAGCAGTTTAAATCCGTTCGATGGCTACACCTTC.

V gene TRBV28 combines with J gene TRBJ2-7; TRBD1 matches at 7 bases. CDR3 length: 14 amino acids. In germline, CDR1 is MDHEN, CDR2 SYDVKM. The V gene end was trimmed by 7 bases and the J gene end by 5 bases; junction bases not matched to a gene: 11. In DNA, the CDR3 is TGTGCCAGCACCCAGGGGCAAGGGGGCCACGAGCAGTACTTC. Translated: CASTQGQGGHEQYF.

This chain links TRBV11-1 with TRBJ2-5, with TRBD2 identical over 9 bases. Germline V gives CDR1 SGHAT, CDR2 FQDESV (reference sequence). The V gene end was trimmed by 7 bases and the J gene end by 5 bases; junction bases not matched to a gene: 11. The CDR3 extends over 15 amino acids. CDR3 sequence: CASIPRGGGVETQYF. The CDR3 nucleotides are TGTGCCAGCATACCGCGGGGGGGCGGAGTTGAGACCCAGTACTTC.

V gene TRBV5-1 combines with J gene TRBJ1-1; possible D gene TRBD1, 6 bases. Germline-derived CDR1 and CDR2 are SGHRS and YFSETQ. The length of the CDR3 is 14 residues. Trimming removed 4 bases at V and 4 bases at J, with 14 bases between. CDR3 protein: CASSIQGSSTEAFF. In nucleotides, the CDR3 is TGCGCCAGCAGCATTCAGGGGAGTAGCACTGAAGCTTTCTTT.

This clone appeared once. The chain combines TRBV7-3 with TRBJ2-1, with 12 bases lining up with TRBD2. The germline V gene encodes CDR1 SGHTA and CDR2 FQGTGA. CDR3 length equals 16 residues. V dropped 5 bases and J dropped 4; count of bases not matched to a gene: 6. Here the CDR3 reads CASSVGLAGMYNEQFF. For the CDR3, the DNA is TGTGCCAGCAGCGTAGGACTAGCGGGGATGTACAATGAGCAGTTCTTC.

The CDR3 region is CASSPPGQGALNYGYTF. The CDR3 nucleotides read TGTGCCAGCTCACCACCGGGACAGGGGGCCCTTAACTATGGCTACACCTTC. The rearrangement joins TRBV18 to TRBJ1-2; 12 nucleotides align to TRBD1. Germline loops: CDR1 KGHSH, CDR2 LQKENI. V dropped 0 bases and J dropped 1; count of bases not matched to a gene: 3. The length of the CDR3 is 17 residues.

This clone was seen only a few times. CDR3 sequence reads: CASSQEIAGTGDEKLFF. Written as DNA, the CDR3 is TGCGCCAGCAGCCAAGAGATTGCCGGGACAGGGGATGAAAAACTGTTTTTT. The chain joins TRBV4-1 to TRBJ1-4; 10 bases are a match to TRBD1. V was clipped by 0 bases and J by 6 bases; unmatched bases: 7. Germline-derived CDR1 and CDR2 are MGHRA and YSYEKL. This CDR3 is 17 amino acids long.

V and J are TRBV19 and TRBJ2-5, with 12 bases identical to TRBD2. Losses at the gene ends were 5 bases for V and 5 bases for J; bases not matched to a gene: 18. The CDR3 extends over 19 amino acids. Germline V gene lookup returns CDR1 LNHDA and CDR2 SQIVND (reference sequence). The DNA for the CDR3 is TGTGCCAGTAGTCCTGGGGTTTCCGTGACTAGCGGGAGACGGGAGACCCAGTACTTC. It encodes CASSPGVSVTSGRRETQYF.

This clone was counted at least ten times. The J gene is TRBJ1-6, the V gene TRBV27, with 8 bases aligning to TRBD1. This CDR3 contains 15 residues. CDR1 and CDR2 from the germline V gene are MNHEY and SMNVEV (reference sequence). V shed 6 bases, J shed 7 bases, and the junction held 8 bases outside the gene matches. The CDR3 here is CASRSTGTGNSPLHF. CDR3 bases: TGTGCCAGCAGATCAACCGGGACAGGAAATTCACCCCTCCACTTT.

This chain connects TRBV2 to TRBJ1-5, with D perhaps matching TRBD1 (5 bases). This CDR3 has 14 residues. Deletions cut 4 bases from V and 3 bases from J, with 10 bases between. Germline CDR1 is SNHLY and CDR2 is FYNNEI. In DNA, the CDR3 is TGTGCCAGCAGTGTGGGGCGGATCAATCAGCCCCAGCATTTT. Residues: CASSVGRINQPQHF. The full variable domain, in which reference TRBV2 and TRBJ1-5 provide the parts outside the CDR3, is EPEVTQTPSHQVTQMGQEVILRCVPISNHLYFYWYRQILGQKVEFLVSFYNNEISEKSEIFDDQFSVERPDGSNFTLKIRSTKLEDSAMYFCASSVGRINQPQHFGDGTRLSIL.

The V and J genes are TRBV5-1 and TRBJ2-3; TRBD1 might be the D (5 bases). V lost 4 bases and J 2 bases, leaving 11 bases between the germline ends. Germline values: CDR1 SGHRS, CDR2 YFSETQ. This CDR3 spans 14 amino acids. The CDR3 loop is CASSPQGVTDTQYF. CDR3 bases: TGCGCCAGCAGCCCGCAGGGCGTCACAGATACGCAGTATTTT. Filled out from reference TRBV5-1 and TRBJ2-3, the complete variable domain reads KAGVTQTPRYLIKTRGQQVTLSCSPISGHRSVSWYQQTPGQGLQFLFEYFSETQRNKGNFPGRFSGRQFSNSRSEMNVSTLELGDSALYLCASSPQGVTDTQYFGPGTRLTVL.

CDR3 DNA sequence: TGTGCCAGCAGCGTAAGGCCCCGGGGCGGGACTAGCGGGAGTTTCAACAATGAGCAGTTCTTC. Translation: CASSVRPRGGTSGSFNNEQFF. The chain joins TRBV9 to TRBJ2-1, with 14 bases fitting TRBD2. The germline V gene encodes CDR1 SGDLS and CDR2 YYNGEE. With 1 base clipped from V and 5 bases from J, the junction kept 17 bases outside the gene matches. This CDR3 is 21 amino acids long.

This chain connects TRBV19 to TRBJ1-2, with 8 bases aligning to TRBD1. CDR3 length: 15 residues. Germline V CDR1 and CDR2: LNHDA, SQIVND (reference sequence). V trimming: 3 bases; J trimming: 3 bases; junction bases outside the gene matches: 6. The CDR3 protein is CASSIGQGRDYGYTF. The CDR3 DNA reads as TGTGCCAGTAGTATTGGACAGGGTCGAGACTATGGCTACACCTTC. The variable domain in full, completed from reference TRBV19 and TRBJ1-2, reads DGGITQSPKYLFRKEGQNVTLSCEQNLNHDAMYWYRQDPGQGLRLIYYSQIVNDFQKGDIAEGYSVSREKKESFPLTVTSAQKNPTAFYLCASSIGQGRDYGYTFGSGTRLTVV.

The rearrangement uses TRBV18 and TRBJ1-5, with a possible D match to TRBD1 (5 bases). Trimming left V 3 bases short and J 2 bases short, with 14 bases between. From germline, CDR1 is KGHSH and CDR2 LQKENI. The CDR3 has 16 amino acids. The CDR3 is CASSPETSGGNQPQHF. Written as DNA, the CDR3 is TGTGCCAGCTCACCGGAAACCTCGGGGGGCAATCAGCCCCAGCATTTT.